This TCR beta chain was sequenced in a study of T cell clones after liver transplantation. Looking at the study overall: TCRbeta sequencing after a pre-transplant mixed lymphocyte reaction identified graft-donor-reactive clones, later tracked in post-transplant blood.

This clone was seen more than once but under ten times. Its target is not known. CDR1 and CDR2 from the germline V gene are SGHRS and YFSETQ. The CDR3 runs to 15 residues. The germline V and J ends were trimmed by 4 bases and 4 bases, with 12 bases remaining between them. Only in-frame clones appear in the TCRdb table, and some are missing; sequencing was by immunoSEQ multiplex PCR. The table lists 55,000 to 75,000 clones, 70% of them singletons. Overall study findings and caveats: In two subjects, few donor cells limited the measurable donor-reactive repertoire.

The sequenced sample was CD4+ T cells from blood, obtained at the approximately 15-month timepoint. The source of this sequence is a human patient who received a liver transplant. The T cells may partly be graft donor cells. The chain has TRBV5-1 and TRBJ1-6; weak D call: TRBD1 (6 bases). The CDR3 sequence: CASSADSRYNSPLHF. The CDR3 nucleotides are TGCGCCAGCAGCGCGGACAGCCGTTATAATTCACCCCTCCACTTT.